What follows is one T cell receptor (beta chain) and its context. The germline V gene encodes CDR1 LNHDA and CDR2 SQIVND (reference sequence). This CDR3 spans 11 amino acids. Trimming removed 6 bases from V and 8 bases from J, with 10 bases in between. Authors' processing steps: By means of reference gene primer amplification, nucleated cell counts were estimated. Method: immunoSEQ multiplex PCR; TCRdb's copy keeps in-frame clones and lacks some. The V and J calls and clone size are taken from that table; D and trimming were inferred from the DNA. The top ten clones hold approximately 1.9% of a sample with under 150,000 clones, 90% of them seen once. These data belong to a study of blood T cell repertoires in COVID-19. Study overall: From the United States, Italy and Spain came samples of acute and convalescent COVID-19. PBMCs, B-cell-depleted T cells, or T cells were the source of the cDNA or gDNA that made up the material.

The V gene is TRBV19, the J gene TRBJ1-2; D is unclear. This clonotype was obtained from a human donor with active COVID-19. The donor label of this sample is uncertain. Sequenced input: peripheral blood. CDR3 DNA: TGTGCCAGTAGGAGGTTTGGCGGCTACACCTTC. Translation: CASRRFGGYTF.